The clone carrying this T cell receptor beta chain was recorded only once. The data were obtained in a study of blood T cell repertoires in COVID-19. Profiling relied on immunoSEQ multiplex PCR, and the TCRdb table lists in-frame clones only, not all of them. The sample carries 81,000 or so clones, 89% recorded once. Germline V gives CDR1 SQVTM, CDR2 ANQGSEA. V dropped 7 bases and J dropped 1 base, with 14 bases sitting between them. This CDR3 comprises 13 residues. This chain joins TRBV29-1 and TRBJ2-7, with D perhaps matching TRBD1 (5 bases). The receptor comes from a man aged 70-80 years with active or convalescent COVID-19. Sequenced: peripheral blood. For the CDR3, the DNA is TGCAGCGCCAACCAGGACACATCCTACGAGCAGTACTTC. Protein: CSANQDTSYEQYF.